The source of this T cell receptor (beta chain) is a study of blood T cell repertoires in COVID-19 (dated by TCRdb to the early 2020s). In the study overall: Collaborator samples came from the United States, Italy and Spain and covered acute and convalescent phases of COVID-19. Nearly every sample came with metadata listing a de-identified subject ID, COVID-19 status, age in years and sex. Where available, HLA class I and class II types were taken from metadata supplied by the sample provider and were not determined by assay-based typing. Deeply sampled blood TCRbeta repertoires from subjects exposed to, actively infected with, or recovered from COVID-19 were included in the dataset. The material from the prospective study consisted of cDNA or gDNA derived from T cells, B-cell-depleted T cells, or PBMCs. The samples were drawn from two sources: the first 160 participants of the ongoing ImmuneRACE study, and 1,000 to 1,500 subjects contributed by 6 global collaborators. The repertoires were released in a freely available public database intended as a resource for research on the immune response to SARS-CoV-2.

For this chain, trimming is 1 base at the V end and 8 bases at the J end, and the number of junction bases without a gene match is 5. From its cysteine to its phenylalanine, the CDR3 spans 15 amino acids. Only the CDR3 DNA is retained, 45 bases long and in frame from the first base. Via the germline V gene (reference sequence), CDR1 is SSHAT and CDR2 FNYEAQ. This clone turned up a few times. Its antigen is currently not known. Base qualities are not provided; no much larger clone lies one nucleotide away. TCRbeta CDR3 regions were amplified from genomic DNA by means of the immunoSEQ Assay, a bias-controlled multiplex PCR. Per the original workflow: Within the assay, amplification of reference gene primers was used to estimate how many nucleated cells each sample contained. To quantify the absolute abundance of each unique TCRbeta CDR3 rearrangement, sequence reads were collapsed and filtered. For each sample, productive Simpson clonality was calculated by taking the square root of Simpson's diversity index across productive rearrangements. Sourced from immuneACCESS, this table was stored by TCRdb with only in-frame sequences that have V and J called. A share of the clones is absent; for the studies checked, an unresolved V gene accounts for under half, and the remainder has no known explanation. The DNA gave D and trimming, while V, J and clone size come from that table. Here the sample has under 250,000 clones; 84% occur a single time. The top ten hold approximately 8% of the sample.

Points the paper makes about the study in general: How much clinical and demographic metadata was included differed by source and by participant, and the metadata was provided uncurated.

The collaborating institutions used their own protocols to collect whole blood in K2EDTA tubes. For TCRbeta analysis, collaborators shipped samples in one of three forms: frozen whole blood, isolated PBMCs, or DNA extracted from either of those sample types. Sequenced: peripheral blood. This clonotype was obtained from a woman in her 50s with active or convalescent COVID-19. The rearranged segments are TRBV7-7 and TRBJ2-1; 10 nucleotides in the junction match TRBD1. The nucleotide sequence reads TGTGCCAGCAGCTTAGAAGGGACAGGGGACGATGAGCAGTTCTTC. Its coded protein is CASSLEGTGDDEQFF.